These T cell receptor beta chains were read from a single sample in a study of OX40 agonist ivuxolimab in advanced cancers. Assay: immunoSEQ multiplex PCR; the TCRdb copy retains only in-frame clones and omits some. The sample shows more than 50,000 clones, 85% of them seen only once. The sample consisted of CD4+ or CD8+ T cells sorted from blood, taken in a trial of the OX40 agonist ivuxolimab. Receptors originate from an adult with an advanced solid tumor such as melanoma, head and neck, liver or kidney cancer. Both conserved end residues are part of each CDR3. A D gene is named only where the DNA matches it firmly. Clone sizes are given selectively: once, few, many, or a class where the clone is expanded.

TRBJ2-7 - TRBD2 TRBV11-2 CASSPLGGIASYEQYF TGTGCCAGCAGCCCCCTCGGGGGGATAGCGTCCTACGAGCAGTACTTC
TRBJ2-3 once - TRBV6-6 CASSLYTAADTQYF TGTGCCAGCAGTTTGTACACAGCCGCGGATACGCAGTATTTT
TRBJ2-7 - - TRBV11-1 CASSTSFKGSGYEQYF TGTGCCAGCAGCACGTCGTTTAAGGGTTCGGGCTACGAGCAGTACTTC
TRBJ1-5 - TRBD1 TRBV15 CATRPTGRGPQHF TGTGCCACCAGACCGACAGGGCGAGGGCCCCAGCATTTT
TRBJ1-1 - - TRBV4-1 CASSQGRVKDTEAFF TGCGCCAGCAGCCAAGGTAGGGTTAAGGACACTGAAGCTTTCTTT
TRBJ1-1 - - TRBV19 CASGILAENTEAFF TGTGCCAGTGGGATTCTGGCAGAAAACACTGAAGCTTTCTTT
TRBJ2-2 - - TRBV2 CASRPRGSGELFF TGTGCCAGCAGGCCTCGGGGGAGCGGGGAGCTGTTTTTT
TRBJ2-2 - - TRBV5-6 CASSLGQDTGELFF TGTGCCAGCAGCTTGGGACAGGACACCGGGGAGCTGTTTTTT
TRBJ2-5 few - TRBV10-3 CAISDHTQETQYF TGTGCCATCAGTGATCACACACAAGAGACCCAGTACTTC
TRBJ2-5 - - TRBV27 CASYHKRGETQYF TGTGCCAGCTACCACAAGAGGGGAGAGACCCAGTACTTC
TRBJ2-7 - - TRBV5-6 CASSWGYEQYF TGTGCCAGCAGCTGGGGATACGAGCAGTACTTC
TRBJ2-3 - TRBD1 TRBV4-1 CASSPDRASTDTQYF TGCGCCAGCAGCCCGGACAGGGCGTCCACAGATACGCAGTATTTT
TRBJ2-7 - TRBD2 TRBV7-2 CASSPFSGALEQYF TGTGCCAGCAGCCCGTTCAGCGGGGCCCTCGAGCAGTACTTC
TRBJ2-7 - - TRBV10-3 CAVSGKSYEQYF TGTGCCGTATCAGGGAAGTCCTACGAGCAGTACTTC
TRBJ1-1 - TRBD1 TRBV7-9 CASSSDRGLPEAFF TGTGCCAGCAGTTCGGACAGGGGGTTGCCTGAAGCTTTCTTT
TRBJ2-5 - - TRBV11-2 CASSWGGETQYF TGTGCCAGCAGCTGGGGAGGAGAGACCCAGTACTTC
TRBJ2-1 - - TRBV7-8 CASSPGAGTNPEVHNEQFF TGTGCCAGCAGCCCAGGGGCCGGGACCAATCCCGAAGTTCACAATGAGCAGTTCTTC
TRBJ2-7 - - TRBV6-5 CASMGSQVSYEQYF TGTGCCAGCATGGGCAGTCAAGTCTCCTACGAGCAGTACTTC
TRBJ1-4 - TRBD1 TRBV19 CASSMGQVEKLFF TGTGCCAGTAGTATGGGACAGGTGGAAAAACTGTTTTTT
TRBJ2-2 - TRBD2 TRBV18 CASSLGTSGHGELFF TGTGCCAGCTCACTCGGGACTAGCGGTCACGGGGAGCTGTTTTTT
TRBJ2-7 few - TRBV7-9 CASSLGGDWAGRSSYEQYF TGTGCCAGCAGCTTAGGAGGGGATTGGGCGGGAAGGAGCTCCTACGAGCAGTACTTC
TRBJ2-6 - - TRBV9 CASSSQGSGANVLTF TGTGCCAGCAGCTCACAGGGCTCTGGGGCCAACGTCCTGACTTTC
TRBJ2-3 - TRBD2 TRBV2 CASARTSVGTDTQYF TGTGCCAGCGCCCGGACTAGCGTGGGCACAGATACGCAGTATTTT
TRBJ1-1 - - TRBV28 CASSLFRVSAAAFF TGTGCCAGCAGTTTGTTCCGGGTTTCGGCTGCGGCTTTCTTT
TRBJ2-2 - - TRBV23-1 CASGPGYRGTGELFF TGCGCCAGCGGCCCCGGATACAGAGGGACCGGGGAGCTGTTTTTT
TRBJ2-1 - TRBD2 TRBV7-9 CASSSTSGPRHEQFF TGTGCCAGCAGCTCGACTAGCGGGCCTCGTCATGAGCAGTTCTTC
TRBJ1-1 - TRBD1 TRBV19 CASSTGTGGRRTEAFF TGTGCCAGTAGTACCGGGACAGGGGGACGGAGGACTGAAGCTTTCTTT
TRBJ2-2 - - TRBV11-2 CASSHLWGVRTGELFF TGTGCCAGCAGCCACCTTTGGGGGGTTAGGACCGGGGAGCTGTTTTTT
TRBJ1-2 - - TRBV5-6 CASSLYRESNYGYTF TGTGCCAGCAGCTTATACAGGGAATCCAACTATGGCTACACCTTC
TRBJ2-3 - - TRBV19 CASSILRDTDTQYF TGTGCCAGTAGTATTCTTAGGGACACAGATACGCAGTATTTT
TRBJ1-4 - - TRBV21-1 CASTTNGSQSNEKLFF TGTGCCAGCACCACGAACGGTAGTCAGTCAAATGAAAAACTGTTTTTT
TRBJ1-2 - TRBD1 TRBV19 CASSNRDRDYGYTF TGTGCCAGTTCAAACCGGGACAGAGACTATGGCTACACCTTC
TRBJ2-1 few - TRBV5-8 CASSLVLLSSYNEQFF TGTGCCAGCAGCTTGGTACTGTTGAGCTCCTACAATGAGCAGTTCTTC
TRBJ2-5 - TRBD2 TRBV9 CASSVAGLAGQETQYF TGTGCCAGCAGCGTAGCCGGACTAGCGGGACAAGAGACCCAGTACTTC
TRBJ2-3 - - TRBV19 CASSIGVGRSRLPRTDTQYF TGTGCCAGTAGTATAGGGGTCGGCCGCAGCAGGCTCCCCCGCACAGATACGCAGTATTTT
TRBJ1-1 few - TRBV9 CASSVAQGVGTEAFF TGTGCCAGCAGCGTAGCTCAGGGCGTTGGCACTGAAGCTTTCTTT
TRBJ2-5 - - TRBV5-1 CASSSGVVEETQYF TGCGCCAGCAGCTCAGGGGTAGTGGAAGAGACCCAGTACTTC